The 5 T cell receptor beta chains given below trace back to one sample, sequenced in a study of blood T cell repertoires in COVID-19. Sequencing was performed with immunoSEQ multiplex PCR; in TCRdb, only in-frame clones are kept and a portion is missing. The repertoire holds 300,000 to 350,000 clones, with around four fifths as singletons. Sequencing used peripheral blood. These receptors all come from a man aged 25-40 years with active or convalescent COVID-19.

This clone is a singleton in its sample. The chain combines TRBV7-2 with TRBJ2-1, with TRBD2 matching over 10 bases. With V trimmed by 5 bases and J by 5 bases, 6 bases remained unmatched. The CDR3 runs to 15 residues. In germline, CDR1 is SGHTA, CDR2 FQGNSA. The CDR3 DNA sequence: TGTGCCAGCAGCCCAGGGACTAGCGCCGACAATGAGCAGTTCTTC. Its translation is CASSPGTSADNEQFF. The full variable domain, its missing parts supplied by reference TRBV7-2 and TRBJ2-1, is GAGVSQSPSNKVTEKGKDVELRCDPISGHTALYWYRQSLGQGLEFLIYFQGNSAPDKSGLPSDRFSAERTGGSVSTLTIQRTQQEDSAVYLCASSPGTSADNEQFFGPGTRLTVL.

The gene calls are TRBV24-1 and TRBJ2-3; 7 bases line up with TRBD2. This CDR3 region has 19 residues. The germline CDR1 and CDR2 sequences are KGHDR and SFDVKD. Trimming at V came to 12 bases and at J to 2 bases, leaving 25 bases not matched to a gene. Written as DNA, the CDR3 is TGTGCCTCTTCCCACCAGCCCAGCGGGGCCCCTTATACCACAGATACGCAGTATTTT. This translates into CASSHQPSGAPYTTDTQYF.

The chain links TRBV18 to TRBJ1-1; D is possibly TRBD1 (5 bases). Trimming removed 3 bases from V and 4 bases from J, with 12 bases in between. Per the germline V gene, CDR1 is KGHSH and CDR2 is LQKENI. This CDR3 is 14 amino acids long. CDR3 residues: CASSPSTGGTEAFF. The CDR3 DNA is TGTGCCAGCTCACCTTCTACCGGGGGCACTGAAGCTTTCTTT.

This chain links TRBV11-2 with TRBJ2-1; TRBD2 aligns across 7 bases. CDR3 length: 16 amino acids. With 6 bases clipped from V and 0 bases from J, the junction kept 8 bases outside the gene matches. In germline, CDR1 is SGHAT, CDR2 FQNNGV. The CDR3 protein is CASSLSGFSSYNEQFF. The CDR3 DNA reads TGTGCCAGCAGTCTTAGCGGGTTCAGCTCCTACAATGAGCAGTTCTTC. Full variable domain (outside the CDR3, taken from reference TRBV11-2 and TRBJ2-1): EAGVAQSPRYKIIEKRQSVAFWCNPISGHATLYWYQQILGQGPKLLIQFQNNGVVDDSQLPKDRFSAERLKGVDSTLKIQPAKLEDSAVYLCASSLSGFSSYNEQFFGPGTRLTVL.

The V gene is TRBV5-1, the J gene TRBJ2-1; D is possibly TRBD2 (6 bases). Trimming cost V 0 bases and J 2 bases, with 9 bases left between them. From germline, CDR1 is SGHRS and CDR2 YFSETQ. The CDR3 has 15 residues. CDR3 loop: CASSLAGETYNEQFF. The DNA of the CDR3 is TGCGCCAGCAGCTTGGCGGGGGAAACCTACAATGAGCAGTTCTTC.